This T cell receptor (beta chain) was captured in a study of a mutant IDH1 vaccine in newly diagnosed glioma. Turning to this clone: Its matching antigen is unknown. One junction end disagrees with the germline gene, perhaps due to a read error.

Some clones are missing from TCRdb's copy, which holds only in-frame ones; the method was immunoSEQ multiplex PCR. The sample gives roughly 40,000 clones, 83% of which show up once; roughly 5% is in the top ten. Indicated time point: week 35, safety follow-up. Vaccinated patients received 300 ug of mutant IDH1 20-mer peptide per dose, with topical imiquimod. The sequence came from a woman aged 45 to 65 with glioma. Sequencing used PBMCs, obtained from a glioma patient whose treatment included an IDH1 peptide vaccine.

The CDR3 loop reads CASSQESTWNF. As DNA, the CDR3 is TGTGCCAGCAGCCAAGAGAGCACTTGGAACTTC. The V and J genes are TRBV4-2 and TRBJ2-4, with D hard to call. Germline loops: CDR1 LGHNA, CDR2 YNFKEQ. This CDR3 has 11 amino acids.